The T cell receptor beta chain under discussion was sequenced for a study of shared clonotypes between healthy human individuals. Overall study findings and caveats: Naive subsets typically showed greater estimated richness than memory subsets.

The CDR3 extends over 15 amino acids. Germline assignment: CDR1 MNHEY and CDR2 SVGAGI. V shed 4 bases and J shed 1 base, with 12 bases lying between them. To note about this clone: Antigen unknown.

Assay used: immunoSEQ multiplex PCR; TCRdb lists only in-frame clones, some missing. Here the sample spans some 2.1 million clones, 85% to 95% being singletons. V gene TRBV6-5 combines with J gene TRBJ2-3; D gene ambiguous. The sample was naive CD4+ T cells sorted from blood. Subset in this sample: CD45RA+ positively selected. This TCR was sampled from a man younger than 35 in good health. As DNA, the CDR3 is TGTGCCAGCAGTTCAGCCGAGACTCGCACAGATACGCAGTATTTT. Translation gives CASSSAETRTDTQYF.